This T cell receptor (beta chain) comes out of a study of Ad26.COV2.S vaccination and SARS-CoV-2 variants. Germline CDR1 reads LGHDT; CDR2 reads YNNKEL (reference sequence). V was shortened by 1 base and J by 7 bases, with 20 bases between the two germline ends. CDR3 length: 16 amino acids. The data were produced by immunoSEQ multiplex PCR, yet TCRdb's version contains in-frame clones alone and is incomplete. This table has 300,000 to 350,000 clones, 70% to 90% appearing once. Documented treatment: roughly 19 received Ad26.COV2.S at low or high dose, single or two shots; 5 received placebo; per-sample allocation not given. On day 63 after the first injection, vaccine and placebo recipients gave samples.

The sequencing used peripheral blood, collected in a trial of Ad26.COV2.S vaccine versus placebo. This receptor was identified in a person between 18 and 60 years old who received the Ad26.COV2.S COVID-19 vaccine or a placebo. The chain combines TRBV3-1 (or the pseudogene TRBV3-2) with TRBJ2-7, with D possibly being TRBD2 (6 bases). CDR3 sequence: CASSQVGRWRVSEQYF. In nucleotides, the CDR3 is TGTGCCAGCAGCCAAGTTGGCCGGTGGAGGGTGAGTGAGCAGTACTTC.